This record covers a single T cell receptor (beta chain). Libraries were prepared by immunoSEQ multiplex PCR; TCRdb keeps only in-frame clonotypes and omits some of them. The top ten clones hold approximately 0.9% of a sample with roughly 100,000 clones, 71% of them seen once. These data belong to a study of blood T cell repertoires in COVID-19. This clonotype originated in a human donor with acute or convalescent COVID-19. The donor label of this sample is uncertain. Sequences were obtained from peripheral blood.

CDR3 in amino acids: CSVDRVAGGNEQFF. For the CDR3, the DNA is TGCAGCGTTGATCGGGTAGCGGGGGGCAATGAGCAGTTCTTC. The chain combines TRBV29-1 with TRBJ2-1; 10 bases map to TRBD2. Trimming at V came to 3 bases and at J to 6 bases, leaving 5 bases not matched to a gene. The CDR3 totals 14 residues. Germline lookup yields CDR1 SQVTM and CDR2 ANQGSEA.